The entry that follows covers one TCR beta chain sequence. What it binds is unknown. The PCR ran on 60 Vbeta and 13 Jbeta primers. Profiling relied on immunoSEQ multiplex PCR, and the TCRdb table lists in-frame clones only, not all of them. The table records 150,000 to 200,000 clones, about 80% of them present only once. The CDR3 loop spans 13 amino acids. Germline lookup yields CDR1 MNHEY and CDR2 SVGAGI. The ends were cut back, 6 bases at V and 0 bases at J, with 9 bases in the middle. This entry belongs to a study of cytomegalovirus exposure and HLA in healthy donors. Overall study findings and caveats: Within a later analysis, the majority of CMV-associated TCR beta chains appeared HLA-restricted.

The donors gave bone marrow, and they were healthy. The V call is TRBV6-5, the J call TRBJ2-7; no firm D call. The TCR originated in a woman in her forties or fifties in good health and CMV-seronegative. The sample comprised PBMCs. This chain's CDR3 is CASRQRSSYEQYF. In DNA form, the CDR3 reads TGTGCCAGCAGGCAGAGGAGCTCCTACGAGCAGTACTTC.